This T cell receptor (beta chain) is drawn from a study of PD-L1 blockade in urothelial cancer (dated by TCRdb to between 2016 and 2019). Some background on the complete study: All patients started therapy around 2014 and received atezolizumab 1,200 mg intravenously every 3 weeks. About 90% of the roughly 29 patients were identified as males with urothelial cancer of bladder origin, and a prior smoking history was reported by 18 of 29 patients. Patients had an ECOG performance status of 0 or 1 and had received between 0 and 3 prior chemotherapy regimens. Blood samples were analyzed at 3 weeks after treatment start (second dose) and at 6 weeks after treatment start. Blood samples yielded a median of around 150,000 T cells and around 80,000 unique TCRs, with median clonality roughly 0.082. The study, an exploratory multi-omic analysis, examined somatic, immune and clinical correlates of response to PD-L1 blockade with atezolizumab in urothelial cancer. TCR sequencing covered pretreatment tumor samples and matched, serially collected peripheral blood taken before and after atezolizumab treatment. Progression-free survival longer than 6 months counted as durable clinical benefit, and TCR features were additionally tested against both progression-free and overall survival. Whole exome sequencing and RNA sequencing of pretreatment tumors were performed alongside TCR sequencing in the same patients. Eight or nine patients reached durable clinical benefit, while about 20 patients did not. Approximately 30 patients had pretreatment blood TCR-seq, about 25 had at least one posttreatment blood collection, and about 25 had tumor TCR-seq.

The germline V gene yields MNHNS for CDR1 and SASEGT for CDR2. Relative to germline, V is missing 8 bases and J is missing 5 bases, with 6 bases of the junction outside any gene match. The CDR3, cysteine through phenylalanine, is 14 amino acids long. Left in the record is the CDR3 DNA by itself, 42 bases read in frame from the first base. Note on this clone: There is no known antigen for this receptor. The sample holds no much larger clone one base away, and base qualities are not on file.

The sample's time point label, in plain terms: pretreatment peripheral blood. The cohort comprised 25 to 30 patients with locally advanced or metastatic urothelial carcinoma treated at Memorial Sloan Kettering on a trial protocol. Peripheral blood mononuclear cells were collected pretreatment and during treatment, at between 1 and 8 total time points per patient. The Qiagen DNeasy Blood extraction kit was used to purify genomic DNA from total PBMCs and tumor samples. PBMCs were collected pretreatment and during treatment, and were isolated and stored as previously described. Study-level results and caveats: Small sample size (n of about 30) and many exploratory analyses mean the results are intended to be hypothesis-generating. Among patients with durable benefit, tumor-associated TCR clones showed greater expansion in peripheral blood 3 weeks after treatment started (n ≈ 20, p = 0.022). Improved progression-free and overall survival was found to be associated with pretreatment peripheral blood TCR clonality below the median.

To estimate absolute template abundance from read counts, synthetic TCR analog templates were spiked into each PCR. The immunoSEQ assay was used to amplify TCRbeta CDR3 regions from genomic DNA with bias-controlled V and J gene primers. Sequencing of rearranged TCRbeta segments was done at approximately 20X coverage. From the authors' description of their analysis: Sequencing errors were corrected by clustering, and CDR3s were annotated against IMGT so that V, D and J genes could be assigned. Out-of-frame and stop-codon sequences were excluded, and only productive TCRbeta rearrangements were used in downstream analyses. Clonality was computed as one minus Shannon entropy normalized by the log of the number of unique productive sequences. Clones differing between time points or between blood and tumor were identified by Fisher's exact test with Benjamini-Hochberg correction at adjusted p below 0.01. TCRdb holds this immuneACCESS table with in-frame rearrangements only. Some clones are missing; in checked studies, unresolved V genes explain under half, and the rest has no known cause. V, J and clone size were drawn from that table, and D and trimming were deduced from the DNA. The table for this sample lists 45,000 to 65,000 clones; around 86% of them were counted only once. Jointly, the top ten make up roughly 14% of the sample.

The clonotype was recovered from a man aged 65-85 years with urothelial cancer. The chain is assembled from TRBV6-1 and TRBJ1-4, with 9 middle bases fitting TRBD1. The sequencing used PBMCs, collected around atezolizumab (anti-PD-L1) treatment. The sequence in DNA is TGTGCCAGCTCTTCGACAGGGGGGAATGAAAAACTGTTTTTT. It translates as CASSSTGGNEKLFF.